This T cell receptor (beta chain) is from a study of blood T cell repertoires in COVID-19. Using immunoSEQ multiplex PCR, the repertoire was profiled, and TCRdb retains in-frame clones only, with some absent. This sample has 100,000 to 150,000 clones, with about 86% found just once. The germline gives CDR1 ENHRY, CDR2 SYGVKD. The CDR3 has 13 amino acids. V was cut by 0 bases and J by 4 bases, with 6 bases left in between. V gene TRBV10-3 combines with J gene TRBJ1-1; possible D gene TRBD1, 6 bases. Material: peripheral blood. The origin of this receptor is a woman in her 50s with active or convalescent COVID-19. The CDR3 loop reads CAISESGGTEAFF. CDR3 in DNA: TGTGCCATCAGTGAGTCAGGGGGCACTGAAGCTTTCTTT.